A single sample is the source of the 10 T cell receptor beta chains below, sequenced in a study of cytomegalovirus exposure and HLA in healthy donors. Sequencing was performed with immunoSEQ multiplex PCR; in TCRdb, only in-frame clones are kept and a portion is missing. The data hold 100,000 to 150,000 clones, with 89% observed a single time. The sample was PBMCs. The receptors derive from a woman aged 18 to 35 in good health and CMV-seronegative.

This clone occurred once. V and J are TRBV6-5 and TRBJ2-3; 9 bases align to TRBD2. This CDR3 region has 16 residues. The junction had 2 bases not matched to a gene; V was cut back by 0 bases and J by 1 base. Germline loops: CDR1 MNHEY, CDR2 SVGAGI. The CDR3: CASSYSAGGGTDTQYF. In DNA, the CDR3 is TGTGCCAGCAGTTACTCAGCGGGAGGCGGCACAGATACGCAGTATTTT.

The chain recombines TRBV29-1 with TRBJ1-5, with D perhaps matching TRBD1 (6 bases). Germline loops: CDR1 SQVTM, CDR2 ANQGSEA. Trimming stripped 4 bases from V and 6 bases from J, with 10 bases between. The CDR3 sequence is 12 residues long. In nucleotides, the CDR3 is TGCAGCGTTGTGGGGGCAGGTCAGCCCCAGCATTTT. This gives the protein CSVVGAGQPQHF.

V usage is TRBV5-1 and J usage is TRBJ2-4, with a possible D match to TRBD2 (6 bases). The CDR3 extends over 15 amino acids. V was cut by 1 base and J by 7 bases, with 15 bases left in between. Germline lookup yields CDR1 SGHRS and CDR2 YFSETQ. DNA for the CDR3: TGCGCCAGCAGCTTGACCGGGACCCGGGAGAACATTCAGTACTTC. Its protein is CASSLTGTRENIQYF.

This chain joins TRBV10-1 and TRBJ2-7; TRBD1 matches 8 bases. The CDR3 covers 14 residues. Trimming removed 3 bases from V and 6 bases from J; junction bases left unmatched: 7. The V gene's germline CDR1 is WNHNN and CDR2 SYGVQD (reference sequence). The CDR3 DNA follows: TGCGCCAGCAGTGACTCGCAGGGGGCTGTCGAGCAGTACTTC. Residues: CASSDSQGAVEQYF.

The chain combines TRBV6-1 with TRBJ2-7; maybe TRBD1 (6 bases). V dropped 6 bases and J dropped 0 bases, with 12 bases sitting between them. CDR3 size: 14 residues. Germline loops: CDR1 MNHNS, CDR2 SASEGT. The CDR3 is CASRLRDTSYEQYV. In DNA, the CDR3 is TGTGCCAGCAGACTTAGGGACACCTCCTACGAGCAGTACGTC.

This chain connects TRBV9 to TRBJ1-4, with 8 bases lining up with TRBD1. V gave up 3 bases and J gave up 1 base; unmatched junction bases: 2. Germline V gene lookup returns CDR1 SGDLS and CDR2 YYNGEE. The CDR3 runs to 15 residues. CDR3 amino acids: CASSATGVTNEKLFF. DNA for the CDR3: TGTGCCAGCAGCGCGACAGGGGTAACTAATGAAAAACTGTTTTTT.

J is TRBJ1-2 and V is TRBV6-5; a weak D match, TRBD1 (5 bases). The CDR3 has 11 amino acids. Germline V gene sequence: CDR1 MNHEY, CDR2 SVGAGI. V lost 10 bases and J lost 8, with 14 bases in between. In DNA form, the CDR3 reads TGTGCCACCAGGGAGAGGCGCGGCTACACCTTC. It yields the protein CATRERRGYTF.

The V gene is TRBV10-3, the J gene TRBJ2-4; TRBD2 is a possible D gene (6 bases). The V gene's germline CDR1 is ENHRY and CDR2 SYGVKD. The CDR3 extends over 15 amino acids. V dropped 3 bases and J dropped 6 bases, with 15 bases sitting between them. The CDR3 DNA is TGTGCCATCAGTGAAGTTGGCGGGGCTTTAAACATTCAGTACTTC. It codes for CAISEVGGALNIQYF.

V and J are TRBV28 and TRBJ1-1; no firm D call. CDR1 and CDR2 (germline): MDHEN, SYDVKM. V gave up 2 bases and J gave up 7 bases, with 5 bases separating them. The CDR3 has 11 residues. The CDR3 DNA sequence: TGTGCCAGCAGTTTAAAGCGTGAAGCTTTCTTT. Protein sequence: CASSLKREAFF.

The chain uses TRBV2 and TRBJ2-5; D unresolved. In germline, CDR1 is SNHLY, CDR2 FYNNEI. Trimming removed 7 bases at V and 7 bases at J, with 13 bases between. There are 12 residues in the CDR3. CDR3 sequence reads: CASMGLTGTQYF. CDR3 coding DNA: TGTGCCAGCATGGGTTTGACGGGGACCCAGTACTTC. The whole variable domain, remainder taken from reference TRBV2 and TRBJ2-5, is EPEVTQTPSHQVTQMGQEVILRCVPISNHLYFYWYRQILGQKVEFLVSFYNNEISEKSEIFDDQFSVERPDGSNFTLKIRSTKLEDSAMYFCASMGLTGTQYFGPGTRLLVL.